The entry below describes one TCR beta chain. Its antigen is not yet known. Base qualities are missing; no much larger clone stands one base away. The library was prepared using the immunoSEQ multiplex PCR assay. For the multiplex PCR, a mixture combining 60 forward primers for TCR Vbeta segments and 13 reverse primers for TCR Jbeta segments was used. The CDR3 region of rearranged TCR beta genes was amplified from genomic DNA by a multiplex PCR assay. Amplified TCR beta libraries were sequenced as 87-base-pair reads on the Illumina HiSeq System. Under the source paper's analysis protocol: A later analysis tallied roughly 78 million unique TCR beta chains across the 666 repertoires, and approximately 9.9 million of those chains were shared by two or more donors. A nearest-neighbor algorithm error-corrected the raw reads and collapsed the reads into unique sequences, merging closely related sequences to remove PCR and sequencing errors. CDR3 sequences were aligned to IMGT reference sequences to assign V, D and J gene segments. For a sequence to be retained, a match of at least six nucleotides was required to both a V gene segment and a J gene segment. A rearrangement was called productive if the CDR3 had no stop codons and remained in frame with V and J, and every other rearrangement was called non-productive. Following IMGT convention, CDR3 was defined as the stretch from the second conserved V-encoded cysteine up to the conserved J-encoded phenylalanine. The earlier analysis of some 550 of the donors excluded any sequence lacking an unambiguous match to a single V gene segment. In an earlier analysis of some 590 of the donors, a V segment was called functional when productive rearrangements were above 56.7%, and segregating when the standard deviation between donors exceeded 5%. A statistical classification framework was developed to diagnose cytomegalovirus status using the catalog of TCR beta chain sequences. V and J gene assignment, in a later analysis, came from comparing TCR nucleotide sequences with IMGT/GENE-DB human TR gene sequences. A later analysis assigned CDR3 sequences and most-parsimonious VDJ recombination scenarios with the TCRdist pipeline. In a later analysis, each TCR beta chain was defined by its CDR3 amino acid sequence together with its V-gene family, and reads without a unique V-gene family were excluded. In a later analysis, 500 to 700 highly shared, low-generation-probability nucleotide sequences were removed to address suspected cross-contamination and a sequencing artifact. A later analysis calculated a clonal expansion index for each public chain from normalized within-repertoire ranks of inferred template counts. In a later analysis, generation probabilities were computed using a VDJ recombination model fitted to out-of-frame rearrangements, and the results were checked against IGoR. Hypergeometric tests were used in a later analysis to score TCR-TCR, TCR-HLA and TCR-CMV co-occurrence, with a repertoire-size bias correction applied to the TCR pairs. A later analysis estimated false discovery rates by permuting HLA or CMV assignments 20 times. In a later analysis, co-occurring TCRs were grouped using DBSCAN, with TCRdist sequence similarity added in when clustering inside HLA-allele-positive subsets. Repertoires with fewer than 30,000 or more than 120,000 public chains, plus five repertoires with anomalous nucleotide sharing, were excluded from co-occurrence clustering. The immuneACCESS repertoire file appears here via TCRdb, limited to in-frame rearrangements. These files lack a portion of the clones; in checked studies, under half of the deficit traces to unresolved V genes, and the cause of the others is not known. For V, J and clone size, that table is used; D and trimming come from the DNA. The sample has approximately 120,000 clones on record, around 76% of them singletons. The leading ten clones occupy around 14% of the sample.

The cohort consisted of some 670 healthy bone marrow donors. At the time of sampling, every cohort member was nominally healthy, though immune exposures that went unrecorded were likely present. The donor tested CMV seropositive and was one of the 289 seropositive cohort members. A peripheral blood sample was provided by each donor, and peripheral blood mononuclear cells were used for TCR beta sequencing. The Qiagen DNeasy Blood Extraction Kit was used to extract genomic DNA from the blood cell samples. The sample originates from a study of cytomegalovirus exposure and HLA in healthy donors (dated by TCRdb to about 2017). The study in broad terms: An earlier analysis of 550 to 700 of the donors reported about 250 Gb of sequence data and approximately 110 million unique TCR beta sequences from roughly 200 million T cells. Approximately 300 gigabases of sequencing data and about 92 million unique TCR sequences made up an early release that covered around 640 HLA-typed donors. Of the 300 to 500 genotyped donors, 65% to 90% were placed in the genetic ancestry cluster associated with self-reported Caucasian donors. The study aimed to test whether cataloging public T cell receptors could reveal signatures of past pathogen exposure. Using immunosequencing, the study profiled T cell repertoires from about 620 subjects and related those repertoires to cytomegalovirus serostatus. Besides the first cohort of approximately 670 subjects, a separate validation cohort made up of 120 different subjects was used. To predict cytomegalovirus infection status, the study brought together high-throughput TCR immunosequencing, statistical association of individual TCRs with disease status, and machine learning. A later analysis re-examined previously published TCR beta repertoires from just over 650 donors and added high-resolution HLA genotyping to investigate patterns of TCR occurrence. The later analysis used no new phenotypic data to find candidate immune exposures, relying instead on TCR beta sequences and their occurrence across donors. In an earlier analysis of a few hundred of the donors, high-throughput TCR beta sequencing was used to judge whether each TCR beta V gene segment behaved as functional or pseudogenic. Donor age, sex, ethnicity and CMV serostatus were compiled alongside the repertoire data. In a later genetic analysis, genome-wide SNP genotypes for 398 of the 666 donors were used, and that subset was treated as a discovery cohort. All discovery cohort repertoires had been generated using a single sequencing platform. HLA typing included class I and class II loci at four-digit resolution. Typing coverage differed by locus: A, B, C, DRB1 and DQB1 were typed in roughly 620-640 donors, DQA1 in roughly 510, DPA1 in approximately 610, and DPB1 in roughly 450. Because of strong linkage in the cohort, five DR-DQ haplotypes were treated as single units for association and clustering. Among roughly 400 genotyped donors of the cohort, an average of around 240,000 unique TCR beta nucleotide sequences were sequenced per donor, roughly 20% of them non-productive.

General conclusions and limits of the study: Across donors, most TCR sequences were observed very rarely, whereas some public TCRs were present in many individuals. In a later analysis, several top co-occurrence clusters were reported to appear linked to parvovirus B19, influenza, CMV and Epstein-Barr virus. The presence/absence analyses assumed that sequencing depth was roughly uniform across donors, and that assumption may not be true. The 87-base-pair reads could not distinguish some IMGT-functional V segments, including TRBV6-2 and TRBV6-3, so those segments were excluded. Because HLA typing was unavailable for some donors at each locus, only the typed subset was used in association tests. Only TCR beta chains were sequenced in this cohort, and the absence of alpha or paired-chain data limited detectable features. A group of highly shared sequence variants was considered likely to be a technical artifact of the sequencing pipeline. Linkage disequilibrium might explain the correlated functional status among segregating V segments, but an unknown experimental factor could not be ruled out. The authors suggested that the approach could potentially be generalized to other disease states and immunological phenotypes. V-gene and J-gene trimming of TCR beta chains was associated with a missense DCLRE1C variant in a later genetic analysis, and the association was replicated in an independent cohort. Specific HLA alleles were associated with over 15,000 TCR beta sequences at a false discovery rate of 0.05 in a later analysis. A total of 164 TCR beta chains were listed by the study as associated with cytomegalovirus. Because counts were too low, about 17 rarely observed V segments, including chromosome 9 orphons, were excluded from the earlier analysis of 587 of the donors. A further reported finding was that TCR beta sequences accurately predicted the HLA-A and HLA-B alleles for most subjects in the first cohort. Assigning TCR associations to individual alleles was difficult when HLA alleles, especially DR and DQ, strongly co-occurred. Compared with equally common non-associated chains, HLA-associated TCR beta chains in a later analysis were more clonally expanded and had lower generation probabilities. The only immune exposure information available for the cohort was CMV serostatus. In a later analysis, TCR association rates were found to vary across HLA loci, with the most associated TCRs seen for DRB1 alleles and the fewest for HLA-C alleles. A later genetic analysis reported fewer N-insertions in productive TCRs among donors in an Asian-associated ancestry cluster than the approximately 700-donor mean. In vitro tests confirmed that a few of the cytomegalovirus-associated TCR beta chains recognize cytomegalovirus antigens. Broadly in line with IMGT annotations, most TCR beta V segments showed up in productive rearrangements about 87% or about 30% of the time in an earlier analysis of around 550 of the donors. Most CMV-associated TCR beta chains appeared to be HLA-restricted in a later analysis, and the HLA associations seemed to be driven largely by CMV exposure. Cytomegalovirus status was reported to be diagnosed by the classifier with high specificity and sensitivity in both the original and validation cohorts.

Sequences KGHSH (CDR1) and LQKENI (CDR2) are obtained from the germline V gene. From its cysteine to its phenylalanine, the CDR3 spans 14 amino acids. Only the CDR3 DNA stays, 42 bases, in frame from base 1. Between the V and J ends, shortened by 1 base and 6 bases respectively, the junction contains 10 bases. The sequence derives from a woman aged 55-70 years in good health and CMV-seropositive. Sequenced input: PBMCs. The chain is made from TRBV18 and TRBJ2-1; matching of 5 bases hints at TRBD2 as the D gene. The DNA reads TGTGCCAGCTCACCACTTCTCAGCGGCAATGAGCAGTTCTTC. Protein translation: CASSPLLSGNEQFF.